This TCR beta chain was identified in a study of cytomegalovirus exposure and HLA in healthy donors. The wider study: According to later analysis, the same platform produced the 120 validation and several hundred first-cohort repertoires.

Among the 110 or so subjects of the validation cohort, separate from the roughly 670-subject first cohort, were the donors. A remark on this clone: Its target is unknown.

V was pared by 7 bases and J by 4 bases, with 10 bases between. Germline V CDR1 and CDR2: MDHEN, SYDVKM. The CDR3 extends over 12 amino acids. Assay: immunoSEQ multiplex PCR; the TCRdb copy retains only in-frame clones and omits some. The sample has approximately 200,000 clones; roughly three quarters are singletons. Study-wide results and caveats: Subsequent analysis showed first-cohort TCR clusters tending to co-occur in roughly 130 validation repertoires. Rare TCR sequences predominated, though certain public TCRs were found in many donors.

The chain recombines TRBV28 with TRBJ1-1, with D unresolved. Sequences were obtained from PBMCs. The receptor's source is a woman aged 25 to 39 in good health and CMV-seronegative. The CDR3 DNA reads as TGTGCCAGCACCGGGAGGAGCACTGAAGCTTTCTTT. Encoded protein: CASTGRSTEAFF.